The 30 T cell receptor beta chains below all came from one sample that was sequenced in a study of blood T cells in healthy people across ages. The use of a sample-barcoded 5' primer and a J-beta primer mix characterized a second PCR of roughly 7 to 12 cycles. Via MiXCR, TCRdb re-called the 5' RACE reads, giving one row per CDR3 protein. This table holds 630,000 or so distinct CDR3 sequences, around 31% found once. Sequenced: blood. These receptors were obtained from a woman at least 80 years old in good health.

This chain connects TRBV30 to TRBJ1-5, with 7 bases lining up with TRBD1. Germline trimming cut 3 bases from V and 3 bases from J; bases unmatched to any gene: 2. CDR1 is GTSNPN, CDR2 SVGIG, per germline (reference sequence). There are 13 residues in the CDR3. In DNA form, the CDR3 reads TGTGCCTGGAGGACAGGGACCAATCAGCCCCAGCATTTT. Protein sequence: CAWRTGTNQPQHF.

Sample share makes this clonotype hyperexpanded. The V and J genes are TRBV20-1 and TRBJ2-7, with D possibly being TRBD1 (6 bases). V lost 6 bases to trimming and J lost 2 bases, with 14 bases between them. Per the germline V gene, CDR1 is DFQATT and CDR2 is SNEGSKA (reference sequence). The CDR3 is 13 residues long. This CDR3 is CSASRDIPYEQYF. The CDR3, as DNA: TGCAGTGCGTCCAGGGACATTCCCTACGAGCAGTACTTC.

For this clonotype: This may come from a read error, since a much larger clone is one base off. This sequence joins TRBV20-1 and TRBJ1-5, with TRBD1 identical over 9 bases. CDR1 and CDR2 (germline): DFQATT, SNEGSKA (reference sequence). V shed 3 bases and J 0 bases; nucleotides not matched to a gene: 6. The CDR3 is made up of 16 amino acids. In nucleotides, the CDR3 is TGCAGTGCTAGCGGCTGGACAGGGGATAGCAATCAGCCCCAGCATTTT. It yields the protein CSASGWTGDSNQPQHF.

As concerns this clonotype: A much larger clone differs by one base, so this may be a read error. The gene calls are TRBV20-1 and TRBJ2-5, with TRBD2 identical over 7 bases. CDR1 is DFQATT, CDR2 SNEGSKA, per germline (reference sequence). The V gene end was trimmed by 0 bases and the J gene end by 1 base; junction bases not matched to a gene: 8. CDR3 length: 16 residues. CDR3: CSARDPWRGSQETQYF. DNA of the CDR3: TGCAGTGCTAGAGACCCCTGGCGGGGGAGCCAAGAGACCCAGTACTTC.

With regard to this clonotype: A much bigger clone sits one base away, suggesting this may be a read error. The chain joins TRBV27 to TRBJ2-7; tentative D call: TRBD2 (6 bases). This CDR3 has 14 residues. The germline V gene has CDR1 MNHEY and CDR2 SMNVEV (reference sequence). Trimming removed 4 bases from V and 6 bases from J, with 16 bases in between. The CDR3, as DNA: TGTGCCAGCAGTTGCGGGACTGCCCTAGGCGAGCAGTACTTC. This encodes CASSCGTALGEQYF.

This chain uses TRBV7-9 with TRBJ2-7; 10 nucleotides match TRBD1. V lost 2 bases to trimming and J lost 3 bases; unmatched junction nucleotides: 4. Per the germline V gene, CDR1 is SEHNR and CDR2 is FQNEAQ (reference sequence). This CDR3 has 15 residues. The CDR3 sequence: CASSLRGTGVYEQYF. The CDR3 DNA is TGTGCCAGCAGCTTAAGGGGGACAGGGGTCTACGAGCAGTACTTC.

The V and J genes are TRBV7-2 and TRBJ2-3; TRBD1 aligns across 10 bases. The CDR3 has 18 amino acids. V lost 1 base to trimming and J lost 2 bases; unmatched junction nucleotides: 9. CDR1 and CDR2 (germline): SGHTA, FQGNSA. The CDR3 region is CASSLGWGGTGDTDTQYF. Here the CDR3 DNA reads TGTGCCAGCAGCTTAGGGTGGGGGGGGACAGGGGACACAGATACGCAGTATTTT.

Comment on this clonotype: This may arise from a read error, as a much more abundant clone is one base away. V usage is TRBV5-1 and J usage is TRBJ2-5; TRBD1 matches at 7 bases. The germline V gene has CDR1 SGHRS and CDR2 YFSETQ. The CDR3 extends over 13 amino acids. V was pared by 3 bases and J by 11 bases, with 10 bases of the junction left unmatched. CDR3 coding DNA: TGCGCCAGCAGCTCCCTATCCGGGACAGAGCAGTACTTC. Translating it yields CASSSLSGTEQYF.

On this clonotype: A single base separates this from a much larger clone, so it may be a read error. This chain joins TRBV3-1 and TRBJ1-2; unclear D gene. The CDR3 has 13 amino acids. From germline, CDR1 is LGHDT and CDR2 YNNKEL (reference sequence). In DNA form, the CDR3 reads TGTGCCAGCAGCCCAACACAGTTCTATAGCTACACCTTC. This codes for CASSPTQFYSYTF.

This clonotype was observed at least ten times. J is TRBJ1-5 and V is TRBV15, with 7 bases matching TRBD1. This CDR3 contains 16 residues. V lost 0 bases, J lost 5 bases, and 7 bases stayed unmatched. Germline V gives CDR1 LNHNV, CDR2 YYDKDF (reference sequence). The CDR3: CATSRESDRVDQPQHF. The CDR3 DNA sequence: TGTGCCACCAGCAGAGAGTCCGACAGGGTTGATCAGCCCCAGCATTTT.

As regards this clonotype: This may be a read error, as it is one base from a much larger clone. The chain recombines TRBV5-1 with TRBJ2-1; tentatively, D is TRBD1 (6 bases). Near its end, the DNA agrees better with TRBJ2-7, so the J call may be wrong. This CDR3 has 15 residues. Germline V lookup: CDR1 SGHRS, CDR2 YFSETQ. This CDR3 is CASSATTGSYSEQYF. CDR3 sequence (DNA): TGCGCCAGCAGCGCGACTACAGGGTCCTACAGTGAGCAGTACTTC.

This clonotype was observed at least ten times. The chain employs TRBV20-1 and TRBJ2-1, with TRBD2 matching 13 bases. The CDR3 totals 15 residues. Unmatched junction bases numbered 0, after V lost 1 base and J lost 3 bases. Germline CDR1 reads DFQATT; CDR2 reads SNEGSKA (reference sequence). CDR3 DNA sequence: TGCAGTGCTAGAGGACTAGCGGGGGGCTACAATGAGCAGTTCTTC. Residues: CSARGLAGGYNEQFF.

V and J are TRBV15 and TRBJ2-1, with TRBD2 as a possible D gene (7 bases). V was cut by 0 bases and J by 5 bases, with 17 bases left in between. Germline CDR1 and CDR2: LNHNV and YYDKDF (reference sequence). The CDR3 is 17 amino acids. CDR3 amino acids: CATSRDLVTGGNNEQFF. CDR3 sequence (DNA): TGTGCCACCAGCAGAGATCTGGTAACGGGGGGCAACAATGAGCAGTTCTTC.

The chain links TRBV11-2 to TRBJ2-1, with 11 bases identical to TRBD2. The V gene end was trimmed by 4 bases and the J gene end by 0 bases; junction bases not matched to a gene: 20. CDR1 and CDR2 from the germline V gene are SGHAT and FQNNGV. The CDR3 length is 22 residues. CDR3 loop: CASSSPRRLAGTRDTSYNEQFF. In nucleotides, the CDR3 is TGTGCCAGCAGCTCCCCCCGTCGACTAGCGGGAACACGAGATACCTCCTACAATGAGCAGTTCTTC.

CDR3 in DNA: TGTGCCACCAGTGATTTCGACAGTCAAGAGACCCAGTACTTC. It codes for CATSDFDSQETQYF. The chain joins TRBV24-1 to TRBJ2-5; perhaps TRBD1 as D (5 bases). Trimming left V 1 base short and J 2 bases short, with 7 bases between. This CDR3 region has 14 residues. CDR1 and CDR2 (germline): KGHDR, SFDVKD.

The V and J genes are TRBV5-1 and TRBJ2-7; possible D gene TRBD2, 6 bases. V lost 4 bases and J lost 0, with 11 bases in between. Germline V gene data show CDR1 as SGHRS and CDR2 as YFSETQ. The CDR3 covers 14 residues. CDR3 nucleotide sequence: TGCGCCAGCAGCACGACTAGTAACTCCTACGAGCAGTACTTC. Translating gives CASSTTSNSYEQYF.

This clonotype came up a few times. V is TRBV7-9 and J is TRBJ2-5, with D unclear. The CDR3 spans 15 residues. From germline, CDR1 is SEHNR and CDR2 FQNEAQ (reference sequence). Trimming left V 0 bases short and J 5 bases short, with 13 bases between. The chain's CDR3 is CASSLAPGASETQYF. The CDR3 DNA is TGTGCCAGCAGCTTAGCTCCCGGAGCCTCGGAGACCCAGTACTTC.

The sample holds a few counts of this clonotype. V and J are TRBV7-2 and TRBJ1-2; tentatively, D is TRBD1 (5 bases). The CDR3 is 13 residues long. V was pared by 1 base and J by 10 bases, with 13 bases between. Germline CDR1 reads SGHTA; CDR2 reads FQGNSA. The CDR3 region is CASSLGWGVAYTF. CDR3 DNA: TGTGCCAGCAGCTTAGGCTGGGGGGTTGCCTACACCTTC.

This clonotype was seen repeatedly, ten times or more. This chain connects TRBV7-8 to TRBJ2-7, with D possibly TRBD1 on 8 matching bases. CDR3 length: 14 amino acids. Deletions cut 3 bases from V and 6 bases from J, with 15 bases between. Germline CDR1 SGHVS, CDR2 FQNEAQ. Here the CDR3 reads CASSLLTGEGEQYF. In nucleotides, the CDR3 is TGTGCCAGCAGCTTGCTGACAGGGGAGGGCGAGCAGTACTTC.

This clonotype has a count of ten or more. The rearrangement joins TRBV20-1 to TRBJ2-1, with TRBD2 matching 11 bases. V was clipped by 6 bases and J by 0 bases; unmatched bases: 10. In germline, CDR1 is DFQATT, CDR2 SNEGSKA (reference sequence). The CDR3 extends over 17 amino acids. The CDR3 coding sequence is TGCAGTGCCTTGACTAGCGGGGAGTTTAGCTCCTACAATGAGCAGTTCTTC. This gives the protein CSALTSGEFSSYNEQFF.

This clonotype was counted only a few times. This could be a read error, since a much larger clone is one nucleotide away. This rearrangement joins TRBV7-2 to TRBJ2-7; D ambiguous. V was cut by 2 bases and J by 4 bases, with 9 bases left in between. The V gene's germline CDR1 is SGHTA and CDR2 FQGNSA. There are 13 residues in the CDR3. This CDR3 is CASSLNFGYEQYF. DNA of the CDR3: TGTGCCAGCAGCTTAAACTTCGGTTACGAGCAGTACTTC.

In this sample, this clonotype turned up many times. V is TRBV12-3 or TRBV12-4 and J is TRBJ2-5; 10 bases fit TRBD1. V lost 8 bases to trimming and J lost 5 bases; unmatched junction nucleotides: 11. The CDR3 is 15 residues long. The CDR3 nucleotides are TGTGCCAGCCGTTCGACAGGGGGCGCGGGTGAGACCCAGTACTTC. Protein sequence: CASRSTGGAGETQYF.

Points on this clonotype: With a much larger clone just one base away, this may be a read error. The J gene is TRBJ1-6, the V gene TRBV6-2 or TRBV6-3; 8 nucleotides align to TRBD1. Germline values: CDR1 MNHEY, CDR2 SVGEGT. The CDR3 runs to 15 residues. The CDR3: CASSLYRGNNSPPHF. CDR3 nucleotide sequence: TGTGCCAGCAGTCTCTACAGGGGGAATAATTCACCCCCCCACTTT.

The chain couples TRBV7-3 to TRBJ2-1; a possible D gene is TRBD2 (5 bases). V lost 3 bases to trimming and J lost 8 bases, with 8 bases between them. This CDR3 region has 12 residues. The germline V gene has CDR1 SGHTA and CDR2 FQGTGA. The CDR3 spells CASSLFGDEQFF. As DNA, the CDR3 is TGTGCCAGCAGCTTGTTCGGGGATGAGCAGTTCTTC.

This clonotype was recorded at least ten times. V gene TRBV20-1 combines with J gene TRBJ2-1; D remains ambiguous. The CDR3 loop spans 13 amino acids. Trimming removed 5 bases at V and 9 bases at J, with 17 bases between. Germline loops: CDR1 DFQATT, CDR2 SNEGSKA (reference sequence). The CDR3 reads CSAQRSPVGEQFF. Here the CDR3 DNA reads TGCAGTGCTCAAAGGTCCCCCGTGGGTGAGCAGTTCTTC.

The chain employs TRBV5-4 and TRBJ2-1; D may correspond to TRBD1 or TRBD2 (5 bases each). V lost 3 bases to trimming and J lost 9 bases, with 16 bases between them. The CDR3 extends over 14 amino acids. From germline, CDR1 is SGHNT and CDR2 YYREEE (reference sequence). For the CDR3, the DNA is TGTGCCAGCAGCTGGGGGACGAGCAGAAGTGAGCAGTTCTTC. Translation: CASSWGTSRSEQFF.

The table lists this clonotype with many counts. The chain links TRBV15 to TRBJ2-7; 7 bases match TRBD1. With V trimmed by 0 bases and J by 2 bases, 1 base remained unmatched. This CDR3 has 14 residues. The germline V gene has CDR1 LNHNV and CDR2 YYDKDF (reference sequence). The CDR3 protein is CATSRERGPYEQYF. For the CDR3, the DNA is TGTGCCACCAGCAGAGAAAGGGGGCCCTACGAGCAGTACTTC.

The table lists this clonotype with many counts. This chain links TRBV18 with TRBJ2-3; D gene uncertain. The CDR3 length is 16 residues. CDR1 KGHSH and CDR2 LQKENI come from the germline V gene. Trimming left V 3 bases short and J 1 base short, with 14 bases between. In DNA form, the CDR3 reads TGTGCCAGCTCACCCCTACCACTGACCGGCACAGATACGCAGTATTTT. It translates to CASSPLPLTGTDTQYF.

This clonotype was seen only a few times. A much larger clone differs from this one at a single base, so this may be a read error. The chain uses TRBV24-1 and TRBJ2-1; 9 positions match TRBD1. The assigned J gene may be wrong: the sequence end matches TRBJ2-7 better. This CDR3 contains 15 residues. Germline V gives CDR1 KGHDR, CDR2 SFDVKD. CDR3 amino acids: CATSDPGQGYNEQYF. The CDR3 DNA reads as TGTGCCACCAGTGACCCGGGACAGGGTTACAATGAGCAGTACTTC.

The sample holds a few counts of this clonotype. This may be a read error, as it is one base from a much larger clone. The chain joins TRBV6-5 to TRBJ1-5; tentatively, D is TRBD1 (5 bases). With 4 bases removed from V and 4 bases from J, the gap between germline ends came to 11 bases. CDR3 length: 14 residues. Germline V gene lookup returns CDR1 MNHEY and CDR2 SVGAGI. Written as DNA, the CDR3 is TGTGCCAGCAGTTTGGGGACCCCTAATCAGCCCCAGCATTTT. Amino acid sequence: CASSLGTPNQPQHF.